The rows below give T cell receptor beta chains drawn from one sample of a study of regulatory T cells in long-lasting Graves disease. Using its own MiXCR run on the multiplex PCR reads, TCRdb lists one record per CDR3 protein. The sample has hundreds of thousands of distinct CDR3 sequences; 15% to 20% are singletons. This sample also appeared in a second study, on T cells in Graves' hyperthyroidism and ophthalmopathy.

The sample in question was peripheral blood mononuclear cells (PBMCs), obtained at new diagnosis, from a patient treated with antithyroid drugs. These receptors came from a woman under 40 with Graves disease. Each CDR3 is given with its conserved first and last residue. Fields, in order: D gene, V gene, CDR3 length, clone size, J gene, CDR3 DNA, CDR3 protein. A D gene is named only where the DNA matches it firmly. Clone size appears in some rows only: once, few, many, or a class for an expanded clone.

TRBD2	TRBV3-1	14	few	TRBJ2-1	TGTGCCAGCAGCCATAGCGGGGCCTACAATGAGCAGTTCTTC	CASSHSGAYNEQFF
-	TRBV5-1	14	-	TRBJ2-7	TGCGCCAGCCGCCTGAACCGGGGCTCCTACGAGCAGTACTTC	CASRLNRGSYEQYF
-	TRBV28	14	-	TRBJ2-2	TGTGCCAGCAGTCCTACAACTCCGTCGGGGGAGCTGTTTTTT	CASSPTTPSGELFF
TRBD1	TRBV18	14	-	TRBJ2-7	TGTGCCAGCTCACAATTGGGACAGACCTACGAGCAGTACTTC	CASSQLGQTYEQYF
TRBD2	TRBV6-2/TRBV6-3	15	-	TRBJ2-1	TGTGCCAGCAGCCCCGGGACTAGCTTCGACAATGAGCAGTTCTTC	CASSPGTSFDNEQFF
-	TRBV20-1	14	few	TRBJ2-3	TGCAGTGCCTTAATCTTAGCGGCCCCGGATACGCAGTATTTT	CSALILAAPDTQYF
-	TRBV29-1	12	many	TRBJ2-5	TGCAGCGTTGATCCGGGGCTAGGGACCCAGTACTTC	CSVDPGLGTQYF
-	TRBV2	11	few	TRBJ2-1	TGTGCCAGCACCGCTAGCAATGAGCAGTTCTTC	CASTASNEQFF
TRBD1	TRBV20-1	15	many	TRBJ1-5	TGCAGTGCTAGGCAGGGGGCACGGAGCAATCAGCCCCAGCATTTT	CSARQGARSNQPQHF
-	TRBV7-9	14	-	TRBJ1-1	TGTGCCAGCAGCTTCGAAGGGGCCTCGCCTGAAGCTTTCTTT	CASSFEGASPEAFF
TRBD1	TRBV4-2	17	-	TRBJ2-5	TGTGCCAGCAGCTTCTTTTCGGGACAGGGGGTCCAAGAGACCCAGTACTTC	CASSFFSGQGVQETQYF
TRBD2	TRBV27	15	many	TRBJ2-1	TGTGCCAGCAGTATAATAGCGGGAGTCTACAATGAGCAGTTCTTC	CASSIIAGVYNEQFF
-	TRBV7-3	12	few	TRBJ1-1	TGTGCCAGCAGCTCCCTCGAGCGGAAAGCTTTCTTT	CASSSLERKAFF
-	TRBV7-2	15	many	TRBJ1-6	TGTGCCAGCAGCGAAGCTGGGGGGGTCGGATCACCCCTCCACTTT	CASSEAGGVGSPLHF
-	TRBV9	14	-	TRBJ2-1	TGTGCCAGCAGCGCCGACTCGGGACTCAATGAGCAGTTCTTC	CASSADSGLNEQFF
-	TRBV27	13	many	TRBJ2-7	TGTGCCAGCAGCCTCGGACAGAACTACGAGCAGTACTTC	CASSLGQNYEQYF
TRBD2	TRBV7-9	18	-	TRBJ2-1	TGTGCCAGCAGCTTAGATCTTGGTCGGGAGCGGGGGAGGAATGAGCAGTTCTTC	CASSLDLGRERGRNEQFF
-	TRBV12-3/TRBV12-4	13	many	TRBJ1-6	TGTGCCAGCAGAGACAGTGCCCATTCACCCCTCCACTTT	CASRDSAHSPLHF
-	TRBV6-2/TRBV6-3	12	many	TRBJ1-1	TGTGCCAGCAGAGACAGAGGGAGTGAAGCTTTCTTT	CASRDRGSEAFF
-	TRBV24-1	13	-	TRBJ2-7	TGTGCCACCAGTGATCCCCTTAACTACGAGCAGTACTTC	CATSDPLNYEQYF
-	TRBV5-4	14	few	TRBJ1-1	TGTGCCAGCAGGGAAAGGCGTACGAACACTGAAGCTTTCTTT	CASRERRTNTEAFF
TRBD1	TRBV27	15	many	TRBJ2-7	TGTGCCAGCAGTTCGAGGGACAGGGGTAGCGACGAGCAGTACTTC	CASSSRDRGSDEQYF
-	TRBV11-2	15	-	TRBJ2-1	TGTGCCAGCAGCCCCCAGAGCGGTAACTACAATGAGCAGTTCTTC	CASSPQSGNYNEQFF
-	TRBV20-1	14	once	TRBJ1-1	TGCAGTGCTACCCCCGGCAGGGGGAACACTGAAGCTTTCTTT	CSATPGRGNTEAFF
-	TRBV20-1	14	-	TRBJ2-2	TGCAGTGCTAGAGGTACACCGAACACCGGGGAGCTGTTTTTT	CSARGTPNTGELFF
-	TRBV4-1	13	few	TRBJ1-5	TGCGCCAGCAGCCAAAGGGAAGATCAGCCCCAGCATTTT	CASSQREDQPQHF
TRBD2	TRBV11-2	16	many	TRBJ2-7	TGTGCCAGCAGCCCAACGGGCGGGGGGCGCGGAGGCGAGCAGTACTTC	CASSPTGGGRGGEQYF
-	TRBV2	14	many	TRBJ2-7	TGTGCCAGCAGTCGGAAGAAGAGCTCCTACGAGCAGTACTTC	CASSRKKSSYEQYF
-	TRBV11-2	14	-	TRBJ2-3	TGTGCCAGCAGTCCCCGCCCCACGCCGGATACGCAGTATTTT	CASSPRPTPDTQYF
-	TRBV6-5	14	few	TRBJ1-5	TGTGCCAGCAGTTCCACGGATCGGAATCAGCCCCAGCATTTT	CASSSTDRNQPQHF
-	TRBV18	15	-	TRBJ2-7	TGTGCCAGCTCACCAGAGGCAGTCAACTCCTACGAGCAGTACTTC	CASSPEAVNSYEQYF
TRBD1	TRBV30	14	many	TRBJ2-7	TGTGCCTGGAGTGTAGGGACAGGGGGAATGGAGCAGTACTTC	CAWSVGTGGMEQYF
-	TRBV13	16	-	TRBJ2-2	TGTGCCAGCAGCGAAGACAGGAGCGCGAACACCGGGGAGCTGTTTTTT	CASSEDRSANTGELFF
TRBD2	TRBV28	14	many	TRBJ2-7	TGTGCCAGCAGCCGACTAGCGGATTCCTACGAGCAGTACTTC	CASSRLADSYEQYF
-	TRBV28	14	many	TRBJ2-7	TGTGCCAGCAGGGACAGCGGAGCCTCCTACGAGCAGTACTTC	CASRDSGASYEQYF
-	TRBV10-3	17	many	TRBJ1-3	TGTGCCATCAGTGAGGGGGCAGTTACCAGCTCTGGAAACACCATATATTTT	CAISEGAVTSSGNTIYF
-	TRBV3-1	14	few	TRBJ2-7	TGTGCCAGCAGCCAAACCGGGTTATCCTACGAGCAGTACTTC	CASSQTGLSYEQYF
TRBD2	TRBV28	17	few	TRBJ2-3	TGTGCCACCCCCCCGTTAGGCGGGAGAGACATCACAGATACGCAGTATTTT	CATPPLGGRDITDTQYF
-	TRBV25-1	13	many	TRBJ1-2	TGTGCCAGCAGTTATAGCGATAACTATGGCTACACCTTC	CASSYSDNYGYTF
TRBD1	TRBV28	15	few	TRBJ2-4	TGTGCCAGCAGCTTAACCGGGACAGGGGGCCACATTCAGTACTTC	CASSLTGTGGHIQYF
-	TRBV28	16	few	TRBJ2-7	TGTGCCAGCAGCCAAGAAATGCAACAGGGACTCTACGAGCAGTACTTC	CASSQEMQQGLYEQYF
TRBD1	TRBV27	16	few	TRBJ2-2	TGTGCCAGCAGTTTATCCGGGACAGGGTTTCCCGGGGAGCTGTTTTTT	CASSLSGTGFPGELFF
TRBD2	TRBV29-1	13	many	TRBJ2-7	TGCAGCGTTGGTGGCGGGAGCTCCTACGAGCAGTACTTC	CSVGGGSSYEQYF
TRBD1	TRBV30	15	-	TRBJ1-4	TGTGCCTGGAGGGTAAAGGGGGCGGCACGGGAAAAACTGTTTTTT	CAWRVKGAAREKLFF
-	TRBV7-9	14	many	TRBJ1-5	TGTGCCAGCAGCTACAAAGACCCCGATCAGCCCCAGCATTTT	CASSYKDPDQPQHF
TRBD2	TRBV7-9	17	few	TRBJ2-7	TGTGCCAGCAGCCGACCGACTAGCGGGCTCAATAACTACGAGCAGTACTTC	CASSRPTSGLNNYEQYF
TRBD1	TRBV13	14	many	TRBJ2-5	TGTGCCAGCAGCAGATGGACAGGGACGGAGACCCAGTACTTC	CASSRWTGTETQYF